The rows below give T cell receptor beta chains drawn from one sample of a study of human T cells and chemical hapten exposure. TCRdb processed the 5' RACE reads anew with MiXCR; each CDR3 protein has one entry. This table has 110,000 or so distinct CDR3 sequences, 19% appearing once. These receptors originate from a human donor in good health. Both conserved end residues are part of each CDR3. Fields, in order: J gene, D gene, clone size, V gene, CDR3 DNA, CDR3 protein. D genes are given only for firm matches. Clone size is not always given. Where it is, it says once, few, many or a class for expanded clones.

j_call: TRBJ2-5
d_call: NA
clone_size: NA
v_call: TRBV6-5
cdr3_nt: TGTGCCAGCAGTTACGGGGTCCAAGAGACCCAGTACTTC
cdr3_aa: CASSYGVQETQYF

j_call: TRBJ2-5
d_call: NA
clone_size: few
v_call: TRBV12-3/TRBV12-4
cdr3_nt: TGTGCCAGCAGTTTAAGGGAAGAGACCCAGTACTTC
cdr3_aa: CASSLREETQYF

j_call: TRBJ1-1
d_call: TRBD1
clone_size: NA
v_call: TRBV3-1
cdr3_nt: TGTGCCAGCAGACGACAGGGGGCCTACGCTGAAGCTTTCTTT
cdr3_aa: CASRRQGAYAEAFF

j_call: TRBJ1-5
d_call: NA
clone_size: NA
v_call: TRBV30
cdr3_nt: TGTGCCTGGAGTGTACAAGTGGGGGGAAATCAGCCCCAGCATTTT
cdr3_aa: CAWSVQVGGNQPQHF

j_call: TRBJ1-6
d_call: NA
clone_size: NA
v_call: TRBV5-1
cdr3_nt: TGCGCCAGCAGCACCACAGGAGGACGTGATTCACCCCTCCACTTT
cdr3_aa: CASSTTGGRDSPLHF

j_call: TRBJ2-1
d_call: TRBD2
clone_size: NA
v_call: TRBV16
cdr3_nt: TGTGCCACGGCGGTGGCGGGAGTCCCCCCGGATGAGCAGTTCTTC
cdr3_aa: CATAVAGVPPDEQFF

j_call: TRBJ2-3
d_call: TRBD2
clone_size: few
v_call: TRBV14
cdr3_nt: TGTGCCAGCAGCCCCGCCGGGGGGGGATTTTACACAGATACGCAGTATTTT
cdr3_aa: CASSPAGGGFYTDTQYF

j_call: TRBJ2-7
d_call: NA
clone_size: NA
v_call: TRBV12-3/TRBV12-4
cdr3_nt: TGTGCCAGCAGTCCTCAGGTCCGGGGGAGTGACGAGCAGTACTTC
cdr3_aa: CASSPQVRGSDEQYF

j_call: TRBJ2-2
d_call: NA
clone_size: NA
v_call: TRBV11-1
cdr3_nt: TGTGCCAGCAGCTTTATATCTAGTTACACCGGGGAGCTGTTTTTT
cdr3_aa: CASSFISSYTGELFF

j_call: TRBJ1-1
d_call: NA
clone_size: NA
v_call: TRBV20-1
cdr3_nt: TGCAGACCCAGGGCCTACACTGAAGCTTTCTTT
cdr3_aa: CRPRAYTEAFF

j_call: TRBJ2-5
d_call: NA
clone_size: few
v_call: TRBV20-1
cdr3_nt: TGCAGTGCTAGAGGGAGGGCCTGGGAGACCCAGTACTTC
cdr3_aa: CSARGRAWETQYF

j_call: TRBJ2-7
d_call: NA
clone_size: NA
v_call: TRBV7-9
cdr3_nt: TGTGCCAGCAGCTTTTCCATAGGGAGCTCCTACGAGCAGTACTTC
cdr3_aa: CASSFSIGSSYEQYF

j_call: TRBJ1-1
d_call: TRBD1
clone_size: few
v_call: TRBV10-3
cdr3_nt: TGTGCCACGCAAGGGGGCTGGGGAACTGAAGCTTTCTTT
cdr3_aa: CATQGGWGTEAFF

j_call: TRBJ1-1
d_call: NA
clone_size: NA
v_call: TRBV7-8
cdr3_nt: TGTGCCAGCAGCTCCGGACGGGTGAACACTGAAGCTTTCTTT
cdr3_aa: CASSSGRVNTEAFF

j_call: TRBJ2-7
d_call: TRBD1
clone_size: few
v_call: TRBV7-8
cdr3_nt: TGTGCCAGCAGCTTAGTCCCCATGGGACAGGGTTCGCGGGTTAGCTACGAGCAGTACTTC
cdr3_aa: CASSLVPMGQGSRVSYEQYF

j_call: TRBJ1-1
d_call: NA
clone_size: few
v_call: TRBV28
cdr3_nt: TGTGCCAGCAGTACAGCGCCTATACCTGAAGCTTTCTTT
cdr3_aa: CASSTAPIPEAFF